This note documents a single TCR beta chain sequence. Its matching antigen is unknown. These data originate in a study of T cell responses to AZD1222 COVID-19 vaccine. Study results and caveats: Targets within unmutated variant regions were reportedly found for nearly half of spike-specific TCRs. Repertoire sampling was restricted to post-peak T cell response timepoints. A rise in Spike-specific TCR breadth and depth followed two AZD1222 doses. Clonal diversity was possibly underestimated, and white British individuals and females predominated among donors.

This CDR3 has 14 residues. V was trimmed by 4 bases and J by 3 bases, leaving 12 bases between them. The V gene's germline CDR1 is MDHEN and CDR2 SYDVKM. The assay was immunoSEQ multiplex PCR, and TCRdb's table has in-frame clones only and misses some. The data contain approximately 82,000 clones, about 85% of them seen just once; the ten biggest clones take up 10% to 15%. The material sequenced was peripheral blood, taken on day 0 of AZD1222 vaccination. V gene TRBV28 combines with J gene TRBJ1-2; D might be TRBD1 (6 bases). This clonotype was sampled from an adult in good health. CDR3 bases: TGTGCCAGCAGTTCCGGCGGGGGCGACTATGGCTACACCTTC. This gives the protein CASSSGGGDYGYTF.